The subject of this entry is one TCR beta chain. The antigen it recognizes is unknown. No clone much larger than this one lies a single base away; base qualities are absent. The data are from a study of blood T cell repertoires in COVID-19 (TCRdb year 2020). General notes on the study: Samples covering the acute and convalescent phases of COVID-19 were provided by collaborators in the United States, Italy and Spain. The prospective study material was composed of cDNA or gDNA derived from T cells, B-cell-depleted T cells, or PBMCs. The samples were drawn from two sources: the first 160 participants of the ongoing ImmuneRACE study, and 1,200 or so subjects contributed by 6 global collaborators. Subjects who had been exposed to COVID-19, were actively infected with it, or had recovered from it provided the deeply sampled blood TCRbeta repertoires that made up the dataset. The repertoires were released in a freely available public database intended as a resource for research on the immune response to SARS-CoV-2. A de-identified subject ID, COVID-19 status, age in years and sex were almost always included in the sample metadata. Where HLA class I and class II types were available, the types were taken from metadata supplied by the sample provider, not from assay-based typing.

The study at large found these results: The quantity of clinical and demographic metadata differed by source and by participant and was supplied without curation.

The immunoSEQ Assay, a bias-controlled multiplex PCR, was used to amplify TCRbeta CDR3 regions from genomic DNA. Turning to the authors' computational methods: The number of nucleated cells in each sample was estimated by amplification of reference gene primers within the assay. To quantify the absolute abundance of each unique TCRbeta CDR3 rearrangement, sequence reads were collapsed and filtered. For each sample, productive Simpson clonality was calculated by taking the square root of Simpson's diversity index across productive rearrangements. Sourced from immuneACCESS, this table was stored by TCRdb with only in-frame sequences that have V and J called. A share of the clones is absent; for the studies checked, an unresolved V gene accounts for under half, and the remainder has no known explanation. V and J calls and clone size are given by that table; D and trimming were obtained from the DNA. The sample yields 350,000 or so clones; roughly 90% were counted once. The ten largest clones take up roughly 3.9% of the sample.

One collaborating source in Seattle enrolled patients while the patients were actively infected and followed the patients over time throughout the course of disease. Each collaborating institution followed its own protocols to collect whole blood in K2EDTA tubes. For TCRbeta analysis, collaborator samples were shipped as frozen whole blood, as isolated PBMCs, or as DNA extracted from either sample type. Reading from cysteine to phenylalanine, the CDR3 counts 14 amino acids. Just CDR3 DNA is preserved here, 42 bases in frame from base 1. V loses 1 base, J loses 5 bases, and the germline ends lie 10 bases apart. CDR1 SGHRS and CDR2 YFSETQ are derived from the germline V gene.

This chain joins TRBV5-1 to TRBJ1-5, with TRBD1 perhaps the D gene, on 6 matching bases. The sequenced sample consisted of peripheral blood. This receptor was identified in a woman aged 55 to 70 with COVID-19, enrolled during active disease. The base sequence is TGCGCCAGCAGCTTGAGCGCAGGGGATCAGCCCCAGCATTTT. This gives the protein CASSLSAGDQPQHF.